This is a list of T cell receptor beta chains from one sample in a study of T cells in Graves' hyperthyroidism and ophthalmopathy. TCRdb passed the multiplex PCR reads through MiXCR, listing each CDR3 protein once. This repertoire shows fewer than 900,000 distinct CDR3 sequences, around 20% found once; its top ten account for approximately 15%. The source material was blood. The receptors come from a woman in her forties or fifties with Graves' hyperthyroidism that later progressed to Graves' ophthalmopathy. The CDR3 runs from the conserved cysteine through the conserved F or W. Fields, in order: V gene, J gene, D gene, clone size, CDR3 protein, CDR3 DNA. The D gene is left open where the match is weak. Clone size is given for some rows only: seen once, a few or many times, or a class if the clone is expanded.

TRBV7-2,TRBJ2-1,-,many,CASSRHVGVVGNEQFF,TGTGCCAGCAGCCGCCACGTGGGGGTGGTAGGGAATGAGCAGTTCTTC
TRBV6-2/TRBV6-3,TRBJ2-1,TRBD1,few,CASSSGDRGLNEQFF,TGTGCCAGCAGTTCCGGGGACAGGGGACTCAATGAGCAGTTCTTC
TRBV6-2/TRBV6-3,TRBJ2-5,-,-,CASNDGRGGVSETQYF,TGTGCCAGCAATGACGGCAGAGGAGGGGTTTCAGAGACCCAGTACTTC
TRBV4-2,TRBJ2-1,TRBD2,-,CASSQDRGGAYNEQFF,TGTGCCAGCAGCCAAGACCGGGGGGGGGCCTACAATGAGCAGTTCTTC
TRBV30,TRBJ2-5,-,many,CAWDGGVFGETQYF,TGTGCCTGGGATGGGGGAGTCTTTGGGGAGACCCAGTACTTC
TRBV30,TRBJ1-1,-,few,CAWSEALSTEAFF,TGTGCCTGGTCAGAGGCCCTCTCCACTGAAGCTTTCTTT
TRBV3-1,TRBJ2-7,-,few,CASSQVDSSYEQYF,TGTGCCAGCAGCCAAGTGGACAGCTCCTACGAGCAGTACTTC
TRBV27,TRBJ1-5,TRBD1,many,CASSLVGTGWDSNQPQHF,TGTGCCAGCAGTCTCGTGGGGACAGGGTGGGATAGCAATCAGCCCCAGCATTTT
TRBV24-1,TRBJ1-5,-,-,CATSAQEYNQPQHF,TGTGCCACCAGTGCACAGGAATACAATCAGCCCCAGCATTTT
TRBV6-1,TRBJ2-3,-,many,CASSREGLGTDTQYF,TGTGCCAGCAGTAGAGAGGGACTCGGCACAGATACGCAGTATTTT
TRBV12-3/TRBV12-4,TRBJ2-1,-,few,CASSLVHNYNEQFF,TGTGCCAGCAGTTTAGTACATAACTACAATGAGCAGTTCTTC
TRBV5-1,TRBJ1-5,-,many,CASSWGGTTGNQPQHF,TGCGCCAGCAGCTGGGGGGGGACAACGGGCAATCAGCCCCAGCATTTT